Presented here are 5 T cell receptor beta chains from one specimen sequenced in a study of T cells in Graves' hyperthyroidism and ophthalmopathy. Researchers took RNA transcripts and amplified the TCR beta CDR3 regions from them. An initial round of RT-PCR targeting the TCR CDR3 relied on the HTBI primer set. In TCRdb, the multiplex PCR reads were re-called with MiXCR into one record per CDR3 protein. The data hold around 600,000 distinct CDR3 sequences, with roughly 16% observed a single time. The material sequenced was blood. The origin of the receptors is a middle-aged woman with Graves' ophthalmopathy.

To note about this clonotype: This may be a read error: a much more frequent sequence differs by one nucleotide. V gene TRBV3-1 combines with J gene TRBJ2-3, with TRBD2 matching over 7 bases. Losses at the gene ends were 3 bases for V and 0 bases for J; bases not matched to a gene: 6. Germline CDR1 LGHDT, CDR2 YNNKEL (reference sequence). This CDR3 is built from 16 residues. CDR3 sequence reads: CASSQRGGVSTDTQYF. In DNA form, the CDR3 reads TGTGCCAGCAGCCAGAGGGGAGGGGTCAGCACAGATACGCAGTATTTT.

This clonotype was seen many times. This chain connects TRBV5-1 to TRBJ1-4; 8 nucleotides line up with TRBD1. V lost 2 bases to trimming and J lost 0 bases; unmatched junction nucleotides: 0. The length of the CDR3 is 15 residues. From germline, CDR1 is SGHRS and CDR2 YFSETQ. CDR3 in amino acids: CASSLQGATNEKLFF. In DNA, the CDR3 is TGCGCCAGCAGCTTACAGGGGGCAACTAATGAAAAACTGTTTTTT.

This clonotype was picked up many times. The chain's CDR3 is CASSQRGLAGERQETQYF. The CDR3 DNA sequence: TGTGCCAGCAGCCAGAGGGGACTAGCGGGGGAAAGACAAGAGACCCAGTACTTC. The chain carries TRBV3-1 and TRBJ2-5; 14 bases match TRBD2. V shed 3 bases, J shed 2 bases, and the junction held 8 bases outside the gene matches. Germline lookup yields CDR1 LGHDT and CDR2 YNNKEL (reference sequence). The CDR3 has 18 amino acids.

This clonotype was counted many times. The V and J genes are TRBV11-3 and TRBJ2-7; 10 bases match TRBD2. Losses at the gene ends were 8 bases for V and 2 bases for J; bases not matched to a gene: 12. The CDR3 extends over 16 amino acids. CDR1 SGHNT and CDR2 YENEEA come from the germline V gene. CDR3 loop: CASRDQRGGRTYEQYF. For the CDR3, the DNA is TGTGCCAGCCGCGACCAGCGGGGGGGCCGGACCTACGAGCAGTACTTC. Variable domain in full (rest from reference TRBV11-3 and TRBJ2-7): EAGVVQSPRYKIIEKKQPVAFWCNPISGHNTLYWYLQNLGQGPELLIRYENEEAVDDSQLPKDRFSAERLKGVDSTLKIQPAELGDSAVYLCASRDQRGGRTYEQYFGPGTRLTVT.

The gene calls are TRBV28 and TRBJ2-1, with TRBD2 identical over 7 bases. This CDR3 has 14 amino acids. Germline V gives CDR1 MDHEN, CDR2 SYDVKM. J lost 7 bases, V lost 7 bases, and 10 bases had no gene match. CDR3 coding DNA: TGTGCCAGCAACGGGGAGGGCCGCGGGAATGAGCAGTTCTTC. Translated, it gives CASNGEGRGNEQFF.